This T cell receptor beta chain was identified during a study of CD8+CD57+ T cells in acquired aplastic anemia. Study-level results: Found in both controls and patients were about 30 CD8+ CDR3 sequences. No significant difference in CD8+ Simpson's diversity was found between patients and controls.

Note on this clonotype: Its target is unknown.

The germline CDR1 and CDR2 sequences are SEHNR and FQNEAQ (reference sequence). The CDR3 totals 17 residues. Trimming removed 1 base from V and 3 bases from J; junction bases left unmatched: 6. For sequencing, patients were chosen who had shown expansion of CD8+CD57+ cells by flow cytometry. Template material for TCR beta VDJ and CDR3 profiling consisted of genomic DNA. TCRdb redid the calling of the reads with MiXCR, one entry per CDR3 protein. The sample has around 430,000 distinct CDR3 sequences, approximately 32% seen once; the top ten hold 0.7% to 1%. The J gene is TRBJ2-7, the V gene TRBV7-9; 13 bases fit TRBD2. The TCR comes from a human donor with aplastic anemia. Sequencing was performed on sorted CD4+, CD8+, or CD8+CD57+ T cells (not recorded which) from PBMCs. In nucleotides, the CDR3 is TGTGCCAGCAGCTTAGGGGGACTAGCGGGGACGATCTACGAGCAGTACTTC. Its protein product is CASSLGGLAGTIYEQYF.